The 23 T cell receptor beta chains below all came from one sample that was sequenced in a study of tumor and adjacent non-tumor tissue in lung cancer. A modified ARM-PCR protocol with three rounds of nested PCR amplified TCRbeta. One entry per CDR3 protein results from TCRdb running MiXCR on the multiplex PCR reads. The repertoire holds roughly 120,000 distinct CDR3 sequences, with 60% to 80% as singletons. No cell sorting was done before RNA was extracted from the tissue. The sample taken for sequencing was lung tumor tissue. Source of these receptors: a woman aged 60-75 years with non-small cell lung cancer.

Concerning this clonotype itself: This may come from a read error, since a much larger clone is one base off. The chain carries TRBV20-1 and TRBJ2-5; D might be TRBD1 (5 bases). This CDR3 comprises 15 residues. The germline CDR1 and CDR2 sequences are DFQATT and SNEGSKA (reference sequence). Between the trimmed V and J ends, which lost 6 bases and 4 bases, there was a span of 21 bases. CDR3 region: CSAQRGVNGAETQYF. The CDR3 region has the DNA TGCAGTGCCCAAAGGGGCGTAAACGGAGCAGAGACCCAGTACTTC.

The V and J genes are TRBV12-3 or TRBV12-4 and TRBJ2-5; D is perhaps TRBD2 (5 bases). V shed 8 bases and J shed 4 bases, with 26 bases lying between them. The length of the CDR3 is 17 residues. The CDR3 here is CASSIRTDWELRETQYF. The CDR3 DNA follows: TGTGCCAGCTCCATAAGGACTGACTGGGAGCTACGAGAGACCCAGTACTTC.

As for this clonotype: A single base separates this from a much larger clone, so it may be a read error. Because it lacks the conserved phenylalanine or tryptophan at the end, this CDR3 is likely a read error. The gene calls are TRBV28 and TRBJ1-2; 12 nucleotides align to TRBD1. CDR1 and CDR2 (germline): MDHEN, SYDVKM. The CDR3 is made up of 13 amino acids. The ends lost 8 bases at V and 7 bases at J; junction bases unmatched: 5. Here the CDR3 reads CASGGTGGRGYTL. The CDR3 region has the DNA TGTGCCAGCGGAGGGACAGGGGGCCGTGGCTACACCCTC.

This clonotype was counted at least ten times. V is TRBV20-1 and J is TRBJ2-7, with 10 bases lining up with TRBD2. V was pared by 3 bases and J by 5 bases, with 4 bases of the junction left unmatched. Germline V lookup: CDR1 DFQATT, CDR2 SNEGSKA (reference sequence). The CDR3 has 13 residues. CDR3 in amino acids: CSASDLAGDEQYF. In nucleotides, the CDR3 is TGCAGTGCTAGTGACCTAGCGGGAGACGAGCAGTACTTC.

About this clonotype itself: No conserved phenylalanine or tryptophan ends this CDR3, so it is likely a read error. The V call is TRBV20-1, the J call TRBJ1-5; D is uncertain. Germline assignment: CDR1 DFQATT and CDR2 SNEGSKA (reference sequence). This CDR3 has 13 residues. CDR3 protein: CNAQSDDGQPQHL. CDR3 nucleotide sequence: TGCAATGCTCAGTCCGATGACGGTCAGCCCCAGCATCTT.

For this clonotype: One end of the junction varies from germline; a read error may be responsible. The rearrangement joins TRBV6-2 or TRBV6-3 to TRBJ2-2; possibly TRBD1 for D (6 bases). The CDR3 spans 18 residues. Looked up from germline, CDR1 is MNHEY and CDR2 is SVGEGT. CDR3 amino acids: CARSYNINQGLDTGELFF. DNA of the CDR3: TGTGCCAGGAGTTACAACATCAACCAGGGGCTAGACACCGGGGAGCTGTTTTTT.

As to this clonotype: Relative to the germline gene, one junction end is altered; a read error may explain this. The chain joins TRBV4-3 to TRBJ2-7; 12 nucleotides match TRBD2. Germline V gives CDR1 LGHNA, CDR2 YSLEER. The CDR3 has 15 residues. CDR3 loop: CANSQWTSGTYEQYF. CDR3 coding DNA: TGCGCCAACAGCCAATGGACTAGCGGGACCTACGAGCAGTACTTC.

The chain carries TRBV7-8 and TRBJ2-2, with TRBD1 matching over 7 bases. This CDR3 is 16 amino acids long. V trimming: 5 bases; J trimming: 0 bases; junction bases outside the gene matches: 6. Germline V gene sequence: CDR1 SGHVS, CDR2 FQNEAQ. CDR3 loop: CASSLGQTSNTGELFF. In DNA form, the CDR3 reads TGTGCCAGCAGCCTGGGACAGACCTCGAACACCGGGGAGCTGTTTTTT.

The chain's CDR3 is CASRHRDTQETQYF. The CDR3, as DNA: TGCGCCAGCCGACACCGGGACACACAAGAGACCCAGTACTTC. The gene calls are TRBV4-3 and TRBJ2-5, with TRBD1 as a possible D gene (6 bases). Germline assignment: CDR1 LGHNA and CDR2 YSLEER. CDR3 size: 14 residues. With 8 bases removed from V and 2 bases from J, the gap between germline ends came to 15 bases.

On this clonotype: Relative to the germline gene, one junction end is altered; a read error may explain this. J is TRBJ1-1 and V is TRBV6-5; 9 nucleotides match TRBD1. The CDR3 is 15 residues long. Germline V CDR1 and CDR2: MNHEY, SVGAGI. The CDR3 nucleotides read TGTGCCAGCACTTACTCCCGACAGGGGGGCACTGAACCTTTCTTT. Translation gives CASTYSRQGGTEPFF.

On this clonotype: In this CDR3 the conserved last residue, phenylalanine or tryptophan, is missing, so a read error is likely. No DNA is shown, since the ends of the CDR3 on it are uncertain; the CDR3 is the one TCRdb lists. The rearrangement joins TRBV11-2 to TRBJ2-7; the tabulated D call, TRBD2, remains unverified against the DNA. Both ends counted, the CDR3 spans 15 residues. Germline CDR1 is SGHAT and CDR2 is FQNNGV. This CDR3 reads CASSYGTSGGYERYL.

Here the CDR3 reads CASGRQGGYNEQFF. The CDR3 DNA follows: TGTGCCAGCGGGCGACAGGGGGGCTACAATGAGCAGTTCTTC. The chain recombines TRBV28 with TRBJ2-1, with 9 bases identical to TRBD1. CDR1 and CDR2 (germline): MDHEN, SYDVKM. CDR3 size: 14 residues. With V trimmed by 8 bases and J by 3 bases, 5 bases remained unmatched.

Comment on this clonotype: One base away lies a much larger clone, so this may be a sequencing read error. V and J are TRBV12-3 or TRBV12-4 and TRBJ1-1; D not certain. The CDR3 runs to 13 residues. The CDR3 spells CTSSLGLSTEAFF. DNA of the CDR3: TGTACCAGCAGTTTAGGTTTGAGCACTGAAGCTTTCTTT.

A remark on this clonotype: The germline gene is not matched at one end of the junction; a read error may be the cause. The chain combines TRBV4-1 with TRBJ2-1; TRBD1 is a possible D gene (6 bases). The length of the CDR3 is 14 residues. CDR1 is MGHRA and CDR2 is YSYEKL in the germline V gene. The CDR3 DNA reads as TGCGCCAGCAGCCCTACAGGGCTAGAGGGGACCAGGCTCTTC. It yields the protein CASSPTGLEGTRLF.

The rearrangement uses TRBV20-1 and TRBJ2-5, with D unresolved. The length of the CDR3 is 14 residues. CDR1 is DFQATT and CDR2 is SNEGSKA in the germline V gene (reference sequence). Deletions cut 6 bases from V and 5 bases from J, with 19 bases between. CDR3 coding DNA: TGCAGTGCCCTAAAGATGATATCCTTGGAGACCCAGTACTTC. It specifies CSALKMISLETQYF.

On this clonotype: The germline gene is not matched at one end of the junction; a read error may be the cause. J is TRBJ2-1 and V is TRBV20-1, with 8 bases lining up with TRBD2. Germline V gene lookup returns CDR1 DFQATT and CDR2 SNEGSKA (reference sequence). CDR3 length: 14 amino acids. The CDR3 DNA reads TGCAGTGCTCGGGGCGGCGGGGGGAGGAATGGGCAGTTCTTC. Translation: CSARGGGGRNGQFF.

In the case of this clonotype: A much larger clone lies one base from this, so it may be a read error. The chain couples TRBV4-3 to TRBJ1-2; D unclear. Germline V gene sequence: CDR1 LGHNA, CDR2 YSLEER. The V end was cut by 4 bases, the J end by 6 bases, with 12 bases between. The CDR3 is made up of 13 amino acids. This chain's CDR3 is CASSPNIVNGYTF. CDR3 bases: TGCGCCAGCAGCCCAAATATAGTGAATGGCTACACCTTC.

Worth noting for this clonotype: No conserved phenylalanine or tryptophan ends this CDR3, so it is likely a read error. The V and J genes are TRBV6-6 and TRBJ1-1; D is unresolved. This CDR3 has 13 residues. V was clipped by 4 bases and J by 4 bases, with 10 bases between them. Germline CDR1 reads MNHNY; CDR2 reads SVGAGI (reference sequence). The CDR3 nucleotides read TGTGCCAGCAGTTGCCCGGACGGCACTGAAGCTTTCTAT. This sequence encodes CASSCPDGTEAFY.

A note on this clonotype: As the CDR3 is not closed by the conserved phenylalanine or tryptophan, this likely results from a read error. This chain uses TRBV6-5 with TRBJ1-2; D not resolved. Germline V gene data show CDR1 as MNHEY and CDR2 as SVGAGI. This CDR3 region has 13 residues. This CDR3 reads CASNYGAGYGYTL. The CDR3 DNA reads TGTGCCAGCAATTACGGCGCTGGGTATGGCTACACCTTA.

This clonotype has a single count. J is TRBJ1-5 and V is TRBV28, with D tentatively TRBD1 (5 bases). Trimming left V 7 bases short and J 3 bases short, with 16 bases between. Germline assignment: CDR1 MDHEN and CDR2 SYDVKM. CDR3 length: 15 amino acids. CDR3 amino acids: CASNSGDGINQPQHF. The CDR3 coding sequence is TGTGCCAGCAATTCGGGGGACGGAATCAATCAGCCCCAGCATTTT.

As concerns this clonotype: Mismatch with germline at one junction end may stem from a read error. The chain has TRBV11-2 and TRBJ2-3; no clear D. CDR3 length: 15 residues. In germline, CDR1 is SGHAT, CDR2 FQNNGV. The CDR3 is CAGSATETAADTQYF. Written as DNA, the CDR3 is TGTGCCGGCAGCGCCACCGAGACGGCCGCAGATACGCAGTATTTT.

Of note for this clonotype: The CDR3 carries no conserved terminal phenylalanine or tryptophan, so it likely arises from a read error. CDR3 residues: CASSLESTNSPLHY. For the CDR3, the DNA is TGTGCCAGCAGCTTAGAATCAACTAATTCACCCCTCCACTAT. The chain carries TRBV11-2 and TRBJ1-6; no firm D call. Germline CDR1 reads SGHAT; CDR2 reads FQNNGV. This CDR3 contains 14 residues. Deletions cut 0 bases from V and 6 bases from J, with 6 bases between.

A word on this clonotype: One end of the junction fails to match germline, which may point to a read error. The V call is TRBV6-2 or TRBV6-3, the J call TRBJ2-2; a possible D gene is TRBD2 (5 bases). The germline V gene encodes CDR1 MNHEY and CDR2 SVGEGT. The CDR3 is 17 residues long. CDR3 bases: TGTGCCGGCAGTTACACCCAACAGAGGGCCAACACTGGGGAGCTGTTATTT. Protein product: CAGSYTQQRANTGELLF.